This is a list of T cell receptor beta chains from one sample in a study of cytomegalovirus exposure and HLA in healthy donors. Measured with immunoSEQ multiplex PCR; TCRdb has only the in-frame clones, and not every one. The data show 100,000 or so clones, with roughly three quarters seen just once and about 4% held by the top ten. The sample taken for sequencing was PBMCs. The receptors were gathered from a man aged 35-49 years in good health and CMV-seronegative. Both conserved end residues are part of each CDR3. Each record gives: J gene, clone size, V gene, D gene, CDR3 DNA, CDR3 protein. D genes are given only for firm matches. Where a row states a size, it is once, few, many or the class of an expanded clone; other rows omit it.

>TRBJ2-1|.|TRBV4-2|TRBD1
TGTGCCAGCAGCCAAGGACAGGGGAAGAACAATGAGCAGTTCTTC
CASSQGQGKNNEQFF
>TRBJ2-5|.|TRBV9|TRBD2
TGTGCCAGCAAAGCTAGCGGGGGGGCCGGGGAGACCCAGTACTTC
CASKASGGAGETQYF
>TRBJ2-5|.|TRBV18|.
TGTGCCAGCTCACCAGTCGAAGAGACCCAGTACTTC
CASSPVEETQYF
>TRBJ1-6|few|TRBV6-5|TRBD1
TGTGCCAGCAGTTACACTGACAGGGTGATTTCACCCCTCCACTTT
CASSYTDRVISPLHF
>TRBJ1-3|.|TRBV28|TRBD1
TGTGCCAGCAGTTCGACAGGGGCCTTCTCTGGAAACACCATATATTTT
CASSSTGAFSGNTIYF
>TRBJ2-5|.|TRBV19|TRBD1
TGTGCCAGTAGTAAGGACAGGGCGAAAGAGACCCAGTACTTC
CASSKDRAKETQYF
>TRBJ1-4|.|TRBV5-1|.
TGCGCCAGCAGCTTGACAGGTGCAACTAATGAAAAACTGTTTTTT
CASSLTGATNEKLFF
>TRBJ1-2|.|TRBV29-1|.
TGCAGCGTCGCGCCAGGGGTCCGATATGGCTACACCTTC
CSVAPGVRYGYTF
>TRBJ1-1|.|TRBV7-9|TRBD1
TGTGCCATCCCGGGACAGGGTTGGACTGAAGCTTTCTTT
CAIPGQGWTEAFF
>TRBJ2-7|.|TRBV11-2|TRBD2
TGTGCCAGCAGCTTAGTTCGCGAGCGGGGTCGCTCCTACGAGCAGTACTTC
CASSLVRERGRSYEQYF
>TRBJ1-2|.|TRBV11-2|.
TGTGCCAGCAGCGTAGGGGGGGGCGCCCGTGGCTACACCTTC
CASSVGGGARGYTF
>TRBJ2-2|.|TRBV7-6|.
TGTGCCAGCACCCGACCCTTGCGAGGCAGGGATGTCGGGGAGCTGTTTTTT
CASTRPLRGRDVGELFF
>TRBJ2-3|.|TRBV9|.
TGTGCCAGCAGCGTATTGGCCTTCAATACGCAGTATTTT
CASSVLAFNTQYF
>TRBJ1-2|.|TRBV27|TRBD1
TGTGCCAGCAGGGGCCAGGGGGCCGCCTATGGCTACACCTTC
CASRGQGAAYGYTF
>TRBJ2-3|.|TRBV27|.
TGTGCCAGCAGTCCGATATCAGGGGTATCAGTTAGCACAGATACGCAGTATTTT
CASSPISGVSVSTDTQYF
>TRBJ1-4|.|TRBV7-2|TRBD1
TGTGCCAGCAGTCCGGACAGGGGCCGTAATGAAAAACTGTTTTTT
CASSPDRGRNEKLFF
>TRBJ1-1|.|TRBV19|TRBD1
TGTGCCAGTTGGACAGGGGCCCTAGTATCGAACACTGAAGCTTTCTTT
CASWTGALVSNTEAFF
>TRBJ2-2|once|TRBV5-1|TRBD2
TGCGCCAGCAGCTTTAGGACTAGCGGCACCGGGGAGCTGTTTTTT
CASSFRTSGTGELFF
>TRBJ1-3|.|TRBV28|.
TGTGCCAGCAGTGGTAAACAGGGTACTGGTTGGAACACCATATATTTT
CASSGKQGTGWNTIYF
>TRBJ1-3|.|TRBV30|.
TGTGCCTGGACAGTTAAACCTGGAAACACCATATATTTT
CAWTVKPGNTIYF
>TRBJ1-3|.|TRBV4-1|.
TGCGCCAGCAGTCCCGCCGGACAAAGCTCTGGAAACACCATATATTTT
CASSPAGQSSGNTIYF
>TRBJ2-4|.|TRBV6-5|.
TGTGCCAGCAGTCCGGGTCAGGGGGGAAACATTCAGTACTTC
CASSPGQGGNIQYF
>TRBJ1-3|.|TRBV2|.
TGTGCCAGCACCGGAGGCAGGGGCGCTGGAAACACCATATATTTT
CASTGGRGAGNTIYF
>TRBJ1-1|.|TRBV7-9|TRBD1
TGTGCCAGCAGCTCCTTACAGGGGGGATGGGACACTGAAGCTTTCTTT
CASSSLQGGWDTEAFF
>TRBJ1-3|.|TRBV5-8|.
TGTGCCAGCAGCACTAGGGTCTCTGGAAACACCATATATTTT
CASSTRVSGNTIYF
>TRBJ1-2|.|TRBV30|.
TGTGCCTGGAGGGGGTCAGGGGATGGCTACACCTTC
CAWRGSGDGYTF
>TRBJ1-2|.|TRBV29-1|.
TGCAGCGCCGCTTACCTTCAGTCTCTCACCTTC
CSAAYLQSLTF
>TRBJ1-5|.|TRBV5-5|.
TGTGCCAGCAGCTTCAGGGTTGTAGGTCAGCCCCAGCATTTT
CASSFRVVGQPQHF
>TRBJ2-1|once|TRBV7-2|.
TGTGCCAGCAGCCTCTGGTCGGGGTTAGGCAATGAGCAGTTCTTC
CASSLWSGLGNEQFF
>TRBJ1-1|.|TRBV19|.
TGTGCCAGTAGTCCACAGGGATACACTGAAGCTTTCTTT
CASSPQGYTEAFF
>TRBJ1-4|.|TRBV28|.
TGTGCCAGCAGCTATTCGTCCGGGGGAAAACTGTTTTTT
CASSYSSGGKLFF
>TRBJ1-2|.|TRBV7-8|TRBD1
TGTGCCAGCGGACAGGGAACCAACTATGGCTACACCTTC
CASGQGTNYGYTF
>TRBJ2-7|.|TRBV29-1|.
TGCAGCGCCGCGAGACCAGGGAGGACCTACGAGCAGTACTTC
CSAARPGRTYEQYF
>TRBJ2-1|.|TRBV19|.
TGTGCCAGTAGTATAGCCATCGTCATGGCAACCAATGAGCAGTTCTTC
CASSIAIVMATNEQFF
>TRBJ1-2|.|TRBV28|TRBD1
TGTGCCAGCAGTTTGGACAGGGCTGGCTACACCTTC
CASSLDRAGYTF
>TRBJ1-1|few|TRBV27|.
TGTGCCAGCAGGGGGGGGGTCCAGGGGTATACTGAAGCTTTCTTT
CASRGGVQGYTEAFF
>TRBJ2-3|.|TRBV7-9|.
TGTGCCAGCAGCTTAGGATGGGCTAGCCGATTGCAGAACACGCAGTATTTT
CASSLGWASRLQNTQYF
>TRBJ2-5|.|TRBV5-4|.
TGTGCCAGCAGCTCCCCCCGCCCGGGGGTTCAAGAGACCCAGTACTTC
CASSSPRPGVQETQYF
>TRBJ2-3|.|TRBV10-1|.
TGCGCCAGCAGTGATGTAGACAGGCCGGATACGCAGTATTTT
CASSDVDRPDTQYF
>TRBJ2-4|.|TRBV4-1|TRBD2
TGCGCCAGCAGCCAAGATGGGAGGGGAACCAAAAACATTCAGTACTTC
CASSQDGRGTKNIQYF